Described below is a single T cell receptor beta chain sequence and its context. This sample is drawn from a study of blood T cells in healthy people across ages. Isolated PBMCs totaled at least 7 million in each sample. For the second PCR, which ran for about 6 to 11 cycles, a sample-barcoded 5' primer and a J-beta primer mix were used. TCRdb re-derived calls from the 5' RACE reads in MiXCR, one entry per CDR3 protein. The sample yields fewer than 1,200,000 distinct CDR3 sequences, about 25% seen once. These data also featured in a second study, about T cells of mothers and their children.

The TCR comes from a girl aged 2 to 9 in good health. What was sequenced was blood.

DNA of the CDR3: TGTGCCAGCAGCTTTCTGCAGGGTAATGGCTACACCTTC. This sequence encodes CASSFLQGNGYTF. This rearrangement joins TRBV7-9 to TRBJ1-2; D might be TRBD1 (5 bases). Germline V CDR1 and CDR2: SEHNR, FQNEAQ (reference sequence). The CDR3 runs to 13 residues. The V end lost 3 bases, the J end lost 6 bases, and 11 bases lay between the germline ends.